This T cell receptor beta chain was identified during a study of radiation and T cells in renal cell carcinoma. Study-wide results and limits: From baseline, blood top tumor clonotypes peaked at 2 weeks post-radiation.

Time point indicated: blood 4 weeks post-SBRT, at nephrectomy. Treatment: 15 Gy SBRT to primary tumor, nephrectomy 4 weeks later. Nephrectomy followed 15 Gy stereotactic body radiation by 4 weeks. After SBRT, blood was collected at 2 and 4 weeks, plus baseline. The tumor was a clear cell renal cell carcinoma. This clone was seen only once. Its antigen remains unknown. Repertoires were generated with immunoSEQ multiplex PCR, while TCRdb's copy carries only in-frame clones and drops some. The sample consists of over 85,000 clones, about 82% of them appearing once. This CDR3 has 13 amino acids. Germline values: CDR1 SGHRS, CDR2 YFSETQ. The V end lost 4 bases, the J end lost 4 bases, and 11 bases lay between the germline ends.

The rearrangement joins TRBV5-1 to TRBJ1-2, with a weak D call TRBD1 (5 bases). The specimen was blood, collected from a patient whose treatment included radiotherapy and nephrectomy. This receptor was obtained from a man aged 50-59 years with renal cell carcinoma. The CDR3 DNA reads TGCGCCAGCAGCCAGGGCGATGGCTATGGCTACACCTTC. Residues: CASSQGDGYGYTF.